The 17 T cell receptor beta chains reported below all come from one sample, sequenced in a study of molecular identifiers for immune sequencing clone quantification. MiXCR was run by TCRdb on the PCR reads, yielding one entry per CDR3 protein. The sample shows 90,000 to 120,000 distinct CDR3 sequences, around a third of them seen only once. Sequencing used naive CD8+ T cells from blood, with Jurkat cell RNA spiked in. Subset noted: FACS-sorted CD8+CD4-CCR7+CD45RA+ naive T cells. Receptors originate from a human donor in good health. Some libraries in this study had Jurkat cell RNA spiked in.

A word on this clonotype: A much larger clone is a single base away; this may be a read error. V usage is TRBV29-1 and J usage is TRBJ2-2; the D gene is possibly TRBD2 (5 bases). The CDR3 covers 10 residues. Germline lookup yields CDR1 SQVTM and CDR2 ANQGSEA. DNA for the CDR3: TGCAGCGTTGTTGACGGGGTGCTGTTTTTT. It yields the protein CSVVDGVLFF.

This clonotype was counted between two and nine times. V usage is TRBV5-6 and J usage is TRBJ2-1, with 9 nucleotides matching TRBD2. This CDR3 has 15 amino acids. The trim removed 4 bases at V and 0 bases at J, leaving 2 bases unmatched. Per germline, CDR1 SGHDT and CDR2 YYEEEE. CDR3 protein: CASSPTSGSYNEQFF. In DNA form, the CDR3 reads TGTGCCAGCAGCCCGACTAGCGGCTCCTACAATGAGCAGTTCTTC. Variable domain in full (rest from reference TRBV5-6 and TRBJ2-1): DAGVTQSPTHLIKTRGQQVTLRCSPKSGHDTVSWYQQALGQGPQFIFQYYEEEERQRGNFPDRFSGHQFPNYSSELNVNALLLGDSALYLCASSPTSGSYNEQFFGPGTRLTVL.

The J gene is TRBJ2-7, the V gene TRBV6-5, with 8 bases fitting TRBD2. CDR1 and CDR2 from the germline V gene are MNHEY and SVGAGI. The J segment lost 3 bases and the V segment lost 5 bases, leaving 6 bases of the junction unmatched. The CDR3 length is 14 residues. The CDR3 DNA reads TGTGCCAGCAGTCACCGGGAGGGCGGCTACGAGCAGTACTTC. Protein: CASSHREGGYEQYF.

CDR3 nucleotides: TGTGCCAGCAGCTTAGGACCTCAGGCCGGGCAGTACTTC. As protein: CASSLGPQAGQYF. The genes are TRBV7-6 and TRBJ2-7, with D unclear. This CDR3 comprises 13 residues. The V gene's germline CDR1 is SGHVS and CDR2 FNYEAQ. V was pared by 1 base and J by 9 bases, with 13 bases between.

The J gene is TRBJ2-3, the V gene TRBV18; 12 bases are shared with TRBD1. Germline CDR1 KGHSH, CDR2 LQKENI. The CDR3 covers 17 residues. V lost 2 bases to trimming and J lost 0 bases; unmatched junction nucleotides: 3. The DNA for the CDR3 is TGTGCCAGCTCACCAGAGGGACAGGGGGCTAGCACAGATACGCAGTATTTT. It codes for CASSPEGQGASTDTQYF.

This clonotype occurred many times. The genes are TRBV13 and TRBJ2-5; D possibly corresponds to TRBD2 (5 bases). The V gene's germline CDR1 is PRHDT and CDR2 FYEKMQ (reference sequence). Trimming removed 3 bases at V and 4 bases at J, with 6 bases between. This CDR3 is built from 12 residues. The CDR3 nucleotides are TGTGCCAGCAGCTTGGGGAGAGAGACCCAGTACTTC. This encodes CASSLGRETQYF.

By proportion, this clonotype is medium-sized. This chain uses TRBV28 with TRBJ2-5, with a weak D call TRBD1 (6 bases). With 3 bases removed from V and 4 bases from J, the gap between germline ends came to 12 bases. In germline, CDR1 is MDHEN, CDR2 SYDVKM. There are 14 residues in the CDR3. CDR3 protein: CASSFPRGRETQYF. The CDR3 DNA is TGTGCCAGCAGTTTTCCCAGGGGTCGAGAGACCCAGTACTTC. The full variable domain, with the rest looked up from reference TRBV28 and TRBJ2-5, is DVKVTQSSRYLVKRTGEKVFLECVQDMDHENMFWYRQDPGLGLRLIYFSYDVKMKEKGDIPEGYSVSREKKERFSLILESASTNQTSMYLCASSFPRGRETQYFGPGTRLLVL.

As for this clonotype: Germline and junction disagree at one end, which may indicate a read error. This chain joins TRBV5-1 and TRBJ2-3; TRBD2 might be the D (7 bases). From germline, CDR1 is SGHRS and CDR2 YFSETQ. The CDR3 contains 13 residues. CDR3 coding DNA: TGCGCCGGCAGCGGGGACAATCCAGATACGCAGTATTTT. Translation: CAGSGDNPDTQYF.

This clonotype was recorded once. V gene TRBV12-3 or TRBV12-4 combines with J gene TRBJ2-3, with D unclear. CDR3 size: 15 residues. V was trimmed by 1 base and J by 0 bases, leaving 8 bases between them. The CDR3 here is CASSLVATSTDTQYF. CDR3 coding DNA: TGTGCCAGCAGTTTAGTTGCGACTAGCACAGATACGCAGTATTTT.

On this clonotype: Given a much more abundant clone one base away, this may be a read error. The J gene is TRBJ1-5, the V gene TRBV29-1, with D possibly being TRBD1 (5 bases). This CDR3 contains 15 residues. Trimming shortened V by 4 bases and J by 3 bases, and 16 bases separated the two germline ends. In germline, CDR1 is SQVTM, CDR2 ANQGSEA. CDR3 bases: TGCAGCGTTGCGGACACCTGGGCCAACAATCAGCCCCAGCATTTT. Translation gives CSVADTWANNQPQHF.

This clonotype has more than one count but fewer than ten. The chain joins TRBV28 to TRBJ2-7; D not resolved. There are 16 residues in the CDR3. Germline CDR1 and CDR2: MDHEN and SYDVKM. V lost 5 bases and J lost 2, with 19 bases in between. DNA for the CDR3: TGTGCCAGCAGTCCCCTGGGTTCGACCTATCCCTACGAGCAGTACTTC. It translates to CASSPLGSTYPYEQYF.

The V and J genes are TRBV4-2 and TRBJ2-1; D ambiguous. The CDR3 length is 17 residues. The V gene lost 1 base and the J gene lost 2 bases, with 15 bases spanning the gap. The germline V gene has CDR1 LGHNA and CDR2 YNFKEQ. CDR3 in DNA: TGTGCCAGCAGCCAAGTGCCGGGCGGAGCGACCTACAATGAGCAGTTCTTC. Translating it yields CASSQVPGGATYNEQFF.

With regard to this clonotype: The germline gene is not matched at one end of the junction; a read error may be the cause. This chain uses TRBV18 with TRBJ2-5; D ambiguous. The germline gives CDR1 KGHSH, CDR2 LQKENI. The CDR3 has 14 residues. CDR3 sequence reads: CASSPGNTQETQCF. Written as DNA, the CDR3 is TGTGCCAGCTCACCGGGGAACACCCAAGAGACCCAGTGCTTC.

V and J are TRBV4-2 and TRBJ2-1; 7 nucleotides agree with TRBD1. J lost 7 bases, V lost 0 bases, and 6 bases had no gene match. The CDR3 has 15 amino acids. The germline V gene has CDR1 LGHNA and CDR2 YNFKEQ. The CDR3 here is CASSQETGRINEQFF. The CDR3, as DNA: TGTGCCAGCAGCCAAGAGACAGGGAGAATAAATGAGCAGTTCTTC.

As regards this clonotype: Possible read error: a much larger clone is one base away. The chain couples TRBV7-6 to TRBJ1-6; D possibly corresponds to TRBD1 (6 bases). This CDR3 spans 15 amino acids. CDR1 is SGHVS, CDR2 FNYEAQ, per germline. V gave up 0 bases and J gave up 7 bases, with 10 bases separating them. The CDR3: CASSLARGVNSPLHF. CDR3 DNA: TGTGCCAGCAGCTTAGCTAGGGGGGTGAATTCACCCCTCCACTTT.

Concerning this clonotype: This may stem from a read error, because a much larger clone lies one nucleotide away. This chain links TRBV14 with TRBJ2-3; D perhaps matches TRBD2 (5 bases). The CDR3 spans 15 residues. Germline lookup yields CDR1 SGHDN and CDR2 FVKESK. The DNA of the CDR3 is TGTGCCAGCAGCCAAGCACTACCTAGCACAGTTACGCAGTATTTT. It translates to CASSQALPSTVTQYF.

This clonotype was seen at least ten times. The chain is built from TRBV9 and TRBJ2-3; the D gene is possibly TRBD1 (6 bases). Trimming pared 4 bases from V and 1 base from J, leaving 10 bases between. Germline CDR1 and CDR2: SGDLS and YYNGEE. The CDR3 extends over 14 amino acids. DNA for the CDR3: TGTGCCAGCAGCCCCCACAGGGGCACAGATACGCAGTATTTT. Amino acid sequence: CASSPHRGTDTQYF.